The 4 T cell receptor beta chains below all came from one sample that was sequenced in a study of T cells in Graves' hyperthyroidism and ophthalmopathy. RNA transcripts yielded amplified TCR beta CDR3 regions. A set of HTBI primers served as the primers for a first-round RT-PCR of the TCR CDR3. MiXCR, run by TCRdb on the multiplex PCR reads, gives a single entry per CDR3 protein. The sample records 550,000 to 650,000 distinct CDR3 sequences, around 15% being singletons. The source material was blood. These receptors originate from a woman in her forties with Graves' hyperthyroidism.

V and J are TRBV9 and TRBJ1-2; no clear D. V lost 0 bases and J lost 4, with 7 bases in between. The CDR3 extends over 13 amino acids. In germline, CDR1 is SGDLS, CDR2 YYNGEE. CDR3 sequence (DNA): TGTGCCAGCAGCGTAGCCGACGGCTATGGCTACACCTTC. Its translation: CASSVADGYGYTF.

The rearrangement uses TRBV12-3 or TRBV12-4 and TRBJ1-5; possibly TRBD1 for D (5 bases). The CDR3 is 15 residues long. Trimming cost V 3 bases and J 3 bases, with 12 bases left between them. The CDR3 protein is CASSFGTNLNQPQHF. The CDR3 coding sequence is TGTGCCAGCAGTTTCGGGACGAATCTCAATCAGCCCCAGCATTTT.

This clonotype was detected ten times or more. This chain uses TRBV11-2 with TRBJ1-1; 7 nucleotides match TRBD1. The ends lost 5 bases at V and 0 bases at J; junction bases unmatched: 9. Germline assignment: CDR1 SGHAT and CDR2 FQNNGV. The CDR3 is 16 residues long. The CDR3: CASSANNRGLNTEAFF. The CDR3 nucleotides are TGTGCCAGCAGCGCTAACAACAGGGGACTGAACACTGAAGCTTTCTTT.

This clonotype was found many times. The CDR3 nucleotides read TGTGCCAGCAGCCAGGAATGGGGGCAAGAGACCCAGTACTTC. It codes for CASSQEWGQETQYF. The genes are TRBV5-5 and TRBJ2-5, with D perhaps matching TRBD1 or TRBD2 (5 bases each). Germline-derived CDR1 and CDR2 are SGHKS and YYEKEE (reference sequence). The CDR3 extends over 14 amino acids. V lost 4 bases, J lost 2 bases, and 12 bases lay in between.